A single sample is the source of the 18 T cell receptor beta chains below, sequenced in a study of blood T cell repertoires in COVID-19. Sequencing was performed with immunoSEQ multiplex PCR; in TCRdb, only in-frame clones are kept and a portion is missing. The data contain some 170,000 clones, about 70% of them singletons. The sample comprised peripheral blood. All receptors come from a woman in her forties or fifties with active or convalescent COVID-19.

The chain links TRBV6-2 or TRBV6-3 to TRBJ1-1, with a tentative D call TRBD1 (6 bases). Deletions cut 4 bases from V and 1 base from J, with 19 bases between. Germline CDR1 MNHEY, CDR2 SVGEGT. The CDR3 length is 17 residues. CDR3 loop: CASSSWTEPLSNTEAFF. The CDR3 nucleotides are TGTGCCAGCAGTTCGTGGACAGAGCCCCTATCGAACACTGAAGCTTTCTTT.

The chain combines TRBV4-1 with TRBJ2-1; 10 positions agree with TRBD2. Germline lookup yields CDR1 MGHRA and CDR2 YSYEKL. V lost 0 bases to trimming and J lost 5 bases; unmatched junction nucleotides: 4. The CDR3 is 16 amino acids. Written as DNA, the CDR3 is TGCGCCAGCAGCCAAGAGTGGCTAGCGGGGGACAATGAGCAGTTCTTC. Residues: CASSQEWLAGDNEQFF.

This clone appeared once. The chain is built from TRBV24-1 and TRBJ1-3, with D possibly TRBD1 on 6 matching bases. This CDR3 contains 15 residues. In germline, CDR1 is KGHDR, CDR2 SFDVKD. Trimming shortened V by 2 bases and J by 3 bases, and 10 bases separated the two germline ends. The CDR3 DNA reads TGTGCCACCAGTGATTCAGGGGCTGGTGGAAACACCATATATTTT. This translates into CATSDSGAGGNTIYF.

The chain combines TRBV30 with TRBJ1-6, with D possibly matching TRBD1 (5 bases). The CDR3 sequence is 14 residues long. Deletions cut 4 bases from V and 7 bases from J, with 14 bases between. CDR1 is GTSNPN and CDR2 is SVGIG in the germline V gene (reference sequence). CDR3 DNA: TGTGCCTGGAATACACCGGGACTGAATTCACCCCTCCACTTT. This sequence encodes CAWNTPGLNSPLHF. The variable domain in full, with the rest retrieved from reference TRBV30 and TRBJ1-6, is SQTIHQWPATLVQPVGSPLSLECTVEGTSNPNLYWYRQAAGRGLQLLFYSVGIGQISSEVPQNLSASRPQDRQFILSSKKLLLSDSGFYLCAWNTPGLNSPLHFGNGTRLTVT.

The chain joins TRBV28 to TRBJ1-5, with D possibly being TRBD1 (5 bases). Trimming took off 5 bases at V and 3 bases at J, with 11 bases between the two ends. Germline V gives CDR1 MDHEN, CDR2 SYDVKM. The CDR3 is 14 amino acids. In nucleotides, the CDR3 is TGTGCCAGCAGTACACAGGAAAACAATCAGCCCCAGCATTTT. Its protein product is CASSTQENNQPQHF.

This clone showed up just once. The rearrangement links TRBV28 to TRBJ2-3; the D gene is possibly TRBD2 (5 bases). Between the trimmed V and J ends, which lost 5 bases and 0 bases, there was a span of 12 bases. Germline loops: CDR1 MDHEN, CDR2 SYDVKM. This CDR3 contains 15 residues. The CDR3 is CASSLLGISTDTQYF. The CDR3, as DNA: TGTGCCAGCAGTCTCCTCGGGATTAGCACAGATACGCAGTATTTT.

The chain uses TRBV24-1 and TRBJ2-5; TRBD1 matches 9 bases. With V trimmed by 3 bases and J by 4 bases, 5 bases remained unmatched. Germline lookup yields CDR1 KGHDR and CDR2 SFDVKD. CDR3 length: 15 residues. CDR3 nucleotide sequence: TGTGCCACCAGTGATCCCCGGGACAGGGTAGAGACCCAGTACTTC. Its protein product is CATSDPRDRVETQYF.

The chain employs TRBV5-1 and TRBJ1-1; D is unclear. V lost 0 bases and J 7 bases, leaving 10 bases between the germline ends. This CDR3 contains 13 residues. CDR1 and CDR2 (germline): SGHRS, YFSETQ. The CDR3 DNA reads as TGCGCCAGCAGCTTGGAAGACACCTATGAAGCTTTCTTT. Amino acid sequence: CASSLEDTYEAFF.

V gene TRBV11-2 combines with J gene TRBJ2-1, with D unclear. With 0 bases removed from V and 6 bases from J, the gap between germline ends came to 12 bases. This CDR3 is built from 15 residues. CDR1 is SGHAT, CDR2 FQNNGV, per germline. The chain's CDR3 is CASSLDPRNVNEQFF. The CDR3 DNA follows: TGTGCCAGCAGCTTAGATCCGAGAAACGTCAATGAGCAGTTCTTC.

This clone showed up many times. The gene calls are TRBV15 and TRBJ2-4; 12 bases are a match to TRBD2. The V segment lost 0 bases and the J segment 3 bases; nucleotides outside the gene matches: 6. The CDR3 covers 18 residues. Germline loops: CDR1 LNHNV, CDR2 YYDKDF (reference sequence). Written as DNA, the CDR3 is TGTGCCACCAGCAGAGATCTAGCGGGGGGGCCGGGCAAAAACATTCAGTACTTC. It codes for CATSRDLAGGPGKNIQYF.

This clone was detected a few times. This chain uses TRBV29-1 with TRBJ1-2; tentatively, D is TRBD1 (5 bases). Germline V gene lookup returns CDR1 SQVTM and CDR2 ANQGSEA. The CDR3 runs 13 residues. V lost 0 bases, J lost 5 bases, and 10 bases lay in between. This chain's CDR3 is CSVEDRVVYGYTF. CDR3 in DNA: TGCAGCGTTGAAGACAGGGTAGTATATGGCTACACCTTC. The variable domain in full, completed from reference TRBV29-1 and TRBJ1-2, reads SAVISQKPSRDICQRGTSLTIQCQVDSQVTMMFWYRQQPGQSLTLIATANQGSEATYESGFVIDKFPISRPNLTFSTLTVSNMSPEDSSIYLCSVEDRVVYGYTFGSGTRLTVV.

The chain is built from TRBV6-1 and TRBJ2-5; TRBD2 matches 10 bases. Germline V CDR1 and CDR2: MNHNS, SASEGT. V trimming: 2 bases; J trimming: 3 bases; junction bases outside the gene matches: 3. This CDR3 region has 15 residues. The CDR3 sequence is CASSETLAGEETQYF. The DNA of the CDR3 is TGTGCCAGCAGTGAAACTCTAGCGGGAGAAGAGACCCAGTACTTC.

The V and J genes are TRBV9 and TRBJ2-7; TRBD1 matches at 11 bases. Trimming removed 7 bases from V and 9 bases from J; junction bases left unmatched: 9. Germline V gene sequence: CDR1 SGDLS, CDR2 YYNGEE. This CDR3 region has 13 residues. Here the CDR3 reads CASLGTGGLGQYF. DNA of the CDR3: TGTGCCAGCTTGGGGACAGGGGGACTAGGGCAGTACTTC.

The chain uses TRBV4-3 and TRBJ2-3; 9 positions agree with TRBD2. The J segment lost 0 bases and the V segment lost 0 bases, leaving 10 bases of the junction unmatched. CDR1 is LGHNA, CDR2 YSLEER, per germline. This CDR3 region has 19 residues. The CDR3 DNA reads as TGCGCCAGCAGCCAAGAGGTGTCGGGGCGGGGGGGGAGCACAGATACGCAGTATTTT. Residues: CASSQEVSGRGGSTDTQYF.

The chain carries TRBV6-5 and TRBJ1-5; D is undetermined. V lost 3 bases and J lost 4, with 10 bases in between. The V gene's germline CDR1 is MNHEY and CDR2 SVGAGI. The CDR3 totals 14 residues. For the CDR3, the DNA is TGTGCCAGCAGTTATGATAGACTTAATCAGCCCCAGCATTTT. Amino acids: CASSYDRLNQPQHF.

The V and J genes are TRBV28 and TRBJ1-4; D call uncertain. The CDR3 has 15 residues. Trimming removed 0 bases from V and 7 bases from J, with 12 bases in between. CDR1 is MDHEN, CDR2 SYDVKM, per germline. In nucleotides, the CDR3 is TGTGCCAGCAGTTTATGGGTCACACAGAGTGAAAAACTGTTTTTT. This sequence encodes CASSLWVTQSEKLFF.

The chain uses TRBV10-3 and TRBJ1-1; 10 bases line up with TRBD1. Germline V lookup: CDR1 ENHRY, CDR2 SYGVKD. With V trimmed by 3 bases and J by 9 bases, 7 bases remained unmatched. The CDR3 is 14 residues long. CDR3 sequence (DNA): TGTGCCATCAGTGACCCCGGACAGGGGGAGAAAGCTTTCTTT. Amino acids: CAISDPGQGEKAFF.

The chain employs TRBV18 and TRBJ1-6; D is possibly TRBD1 (5 bases). This CDR3 has 12 amino acids. The V and J ends lost 6 bases and 6 bases respectively, with 6 bases between them. CDR1 is KGHSH and CDR2 is LQKENI in the germline V gene. This chain's CDR3 is CASSGGNSPLHF. Here the CDR3 DNA reads TGTGCCAGCTCCGGGGGTAATTCACCCCTCCACTTT.